These 27 T cell receptor beta chains share one sample of origin, sequenced in a study of blood T cell repertoires in COVID-19. TCRdb's table, derived via immunoSEQ multiplex PCR, lists solely in-frame clones and lacks some. The table includes about 95,000 clones, around 87% detected once. The sequenced sample was peripheral blood. The receptors stem from a human donor in a cohort sampled during active COVID-19.

This chain uses TRBV30 with TRBJ2-7; 8 bases map to TRBD1. Trimming cost V 8 bases and J 1 base; bases outside gene matches: 7. CDR3 length equals 13 residues. CDR1 GTSNPN and CDR2 SVGIG come from the germline V gene (reference sequence). The CDR3 nucleotides are TGTGCCGGTACAGGGGGAACTTCCTACGAGCAGTACTTC. Amino acid sequence: CAGTGGTSYEQYF. The entire variable domain, with the rest obtained from reference TRBV30 and TRBJ2-7, is as follows: SQTIHQWPATLVQPVGSPLSLECTVEGTSNPNLYWYRQAAGRGLQLLFYSVGIGQISSEVPQNLSASRPQDRQFILSSKKLLLSDSGFYLCAGTGGTSYEQYFGPGTRLTVT.

CDR3 amino acids: CASSIRQEAYGYTF. CDR3 nucleotide sequence: TGTGCCAGTAGTATTCGGCAGGAGGCCTATGGCTACACCTTC. This sequence joins TRBV19 and TRBJ1-2, with no clear D. With 3 bases removed from V and 4 bases from J, the gap between germline ends came to 12 bases. The CDR3 is 14 residues long. Per germline, CDR1 LNHDA and CDR2 SQIVND (reference sequence). The whole variable domain, remainder taken from reference TRBV19 and TRBJ1-2, is DGGITQSPKYLFRKEGQNVTLSCEQNLNHDAMYWYRQDPGQGLRLIYYSQIVNDFQKGDIAEGYSVSREKKESFPLTVTSAQKNPTAFYLCASSIRQEAYGYTFGSGTRLTVV.

In this sample, this clone turned up a few times. This sequence joins TRBV6-4 and TRBJ2-7; 9 positions match TRBD2. The CDR3 totals 16 residues. Trimming cost V 6 bases and J 4 bases; bases outside gene matches: 13. CDR1 is MRHNA, CDR2 SNTAGT, per germline. CDR3 nucleotides: TGTGCCAGCAGGTCCGGGACTAGCACCTGGTCATACGAGCAGTACTTC. Protein product: CASRSGTSTWSYEQYF.

The V gene is TRBV18, the J gene TRBJ2-3; 7 bases match TRBD2. CDR1 and CDR2 from the germline V gene are KGHSH and LQKENI. The CDR3 consists of 19 residues. The V segment lost 1 base and the J segment 2 bases; nucleotides outside the gene matches: 15. The CDR3 reads CASSPLPSGGGPVTDTQYF. The DNA of the CDR3 is TGTGCCAGCTCACCACTCCCATCGGGGGGAGGGCCGGTCACAGATACGCAGTATTTT.

The gene calls are TRBV4-1 and TRBJ2-1; 9 bases map to TRBD2. The junction had 10 bases not matched to a gene; V was cut back by 0 bases and J by 16 bases. Germline assignment: CDR1 MGHRA and CDR2 YSYEKL. The length of the CDR3 is 14 residues. The CDR3 DNA follows: TGCGCCAGCAGCCAAGAGATGGCTAGCGGGGACCCATTCTTC. Protein sequence: CASSQEMASGDPFF.

The rearrangement uses TRBV12-3 or TRBV12-4 and TRBJ1-5, with a tentative D call TRBD1 (5 bases). This CDR3 is 12 amino acids long. V lost 5 bases and J 14 bases, leaving 16 bases between the germline ends. The CDR3 protein is CASSARGGPKHF. The DNA of the CDR3 is TGTGCCAGCAGTGCCCGCGGGGGACCCAAGCATTTT.

This clone was counted between two and nine times. This rearrangement joins TRBV5-4 to TRBJ1-2; no definite D call. The CDR3 runs 14 residues. V was trimmed by 2 bases and J by 4 bases, leaving 12 bases between them. Germline CDR1 reads SGHNT; CDR2 reads YYREEE (reference sequence). The CDR3 coding sequence is TGTGCCAGCAGCTTAGGAGGATCTCCCTATGGCTACACCTTC. Residues: CASSLGGSPYGYTF.

The chain is built from TRBV7-2 and TRBJ1-2; 8 positions match TRBD1. Germline CDR1 and CDR2: SGHTA and FQGNSA. The CDR3 runs 13 residues. J gave up 7 bases and V 1 base, and 2 bases lay outside the gene matches. The CDR3 region has the DNA TGTGCCAGCAGCTTAGACAGGGGGTCTGGCTACACCTTC. Its translation: CASSLDRGSGYTF.

The chain uses TRBV7-2 and TRBJ2-1, with TRBD2 matching 9 bases. Trimming at V came to 6 bases and at J to 10 bases, leaving 4 bases not matched to a gene. This CDR3 is built from 12 residues. CDR1 is SGHTA and CDR2 is FQGNSA in the germline V gene. CDR3 bases: TGTGCCAGCAGGGCTAGCGGGGCCGAGCAGTTCTTC. Its translation is CASRASGAEQFF.

The rearrangement uses TRBV5-6 and TRBJ2-1; TRBD1 might be the D (5 bases). This CDR3 comprises 15 residues. Germline CDR1 and CDR2: SGHDT and YYEEEE. V was clipped by 0 bases and J by 1 base, with 8 bases between them. DNA for the CDR3: TGTGCCAGCAGCTTGGACAGGAGATCCTACAATGAGCAGTTCTTC. Translation: CASSLDRRSYNEQFF.

The chain carries TRBV28 and TRBJ2-3; 7 positions match TRBD1. CDR1 and CDR2 from the germline V gene are MDHEN and SYDVKM. The CDR3 length is 13 residues. The ends lost 8 bases at V and 4 bases at J; junction bases unmatched: 6. The DNA of the CDR3 is TGTGCCAGCTGGATTCAGGGGGCAGATACGCAGTATTTT. Amino acids: CASWIQGADTQYF.

The chain joins TRBV3-1 (or the pseudogene TRBV3-2) to TRBJ2-1, with D perhaps TRBD2 (6 bases). Germline values: CDR1 LGHDT, CDR2 YNNKEL (reference sequence). The CDR3 covers 10 residues. Trimming shortened V by 4 bases and J by 15 bases, and 10 bases separated the two germline ends. The CDR3, as DNA: TGTGCCAGCAGCCGCGGGGAGGTGTTCTTC. This encodes CASSRGEVFF.

The chain links TRBV21-1 to TRBJ2-6; the listed D gene, TRBD1, was not tested against the DNA. TRBV21-1 is described as a pseudogene. The CDR3 has 16 amino acids. The CDR3 nucleotides read TGTGCCAGCACCCGGGACAGCCACTCTGGGGCCAACGTCCTGACTTTC. The encoded protein is CASTRDSHSGANVLTF.

The chain joins TRBV10-3 to TRBJ1-4; D is unclear. The CDR3 extends over 15 amino acids. CDR1 ENHRY and CDR2 SYGVKD come from the germline V gene. Between the trimmed V and J ends, which lost 4 bases and 7 bases, there was a span of 16 bases. The CDR3 nucleotides read TGTGCCATCAGTGGCCGGTCCGCCCCGAGTGAAAAACTGTTTTTT. It is translated as CAISGRSAPSEKLFF.

The chain couples TRBV19 to TRBJ1-1; the D is unclear. Germline V gene data show CDR1 as LNHDA and CDR2 as SQIVND (reference sequence). V gave up 11 bases and J gave up 1 base, with 14 bases separating them. This CDR3 region has 13 residues. The CDR3 DNA is TGTGCCTCTTCCCGGGTGGCGAACACTGAAGCTTTCTTT. It encodes CASSRVANTEAFF.

V gene TRBV28 combines with J gene TRBJ2-1; D remains unclear. Per the germline V gene, CDR1 is MDHEN and CDR2 is SYDVKM. The CDR3 is 11 amino acids. V lost 7 bases and J lost 7, with 8 bases in between. The CDR3 nucleotides are TGTGCCAGCACCACAGAGAATGAGCAGTTCTTC. Translating gives CASTTENEQFF.

The V call is TRBV30, the J call TRBJ1-5; D may be TRBD1 (5 bases). V was cut by 0 bases and J by 4 bases, with 7 bases left in between. Germline loops: CDR1 GTSNPN, CDR2 SVGIG (reference sequence). This CDR3 region has 13 residues. The CDR3 is CAWSVAGNQPQHF. DNA for the CDR3: TGTGCCTGGAGTGTAGCAGGGAATCAGCCCCAGCATTTT.

The gene calls are TRBV29-1 and TRBJ1-2, with 9 bases lining up with TRBD1. The CDR3 has 13 residues. Germline CDR1 reads SQVTM; CDR2 reads ANQGSEA. V dropped 4 bases and J dropped 7; count of bases not matched to a gene: 7. CDR3 residues: CSVAGQGRSGYTF. The DNA for the CDR3 is TGCAGCGTTGCAGGACAGGGGAGAAGTGGCTACACCTTC.

This rearrangement joins TRBV28 to TRBJ1-5, with D perhaps matching TRBD1 (5 bases). In germline, CDR1 is MDHEN, CDR2 SYDVKM. Trimming left V 4 bases short and J 10 bases short, with 17 bases between. The CDR3 is 14 residues long. The CDR3 DNA sequence: TGTGCCAGCAGTTGGGAAGGGGCCAGGCTACCCCAGCATTTT. It translates to CASSWEGARLPQHF.

This chain links TRBV13 with TRBJ2-7, with a weak D call TRBD1 (5 bases). The germline V gene has CDR1 PRHDT and CDR2 FYEKMQ (reference sequence). V was trimmed by 5 bases and J by 0 bases, leaving 8 bases between them. The CDR3 loop spans 13 amino acids. CDR3 loop: CASSPRDSYEQYF. The CDR3 DNA reads TGTGCCAGCAGCCCCAGGGACTCCTACGAGCAGTACTTC. The full variable domain, completed using reference TRBV13 and TRBJ2-7, is AAGVIQSPRHLIKEKRETATLKCYPIPRHDTVYWYQQGPGQDPQFLISFYEKMQSDKGSIPDRFSAQQFSDYHSELNMSSLELGDSALYFCASSPRDSYEQYFGPGTRLTVT.

This clone was detected only once. The chain combines TRBV11-2 with TRBJ1-1, with unresolved D. V shed 5 bases and J shed 0 bases, with 25 bases lying between them. The length of the CDR3 is 19 residues. Per germline, CDR1 SGHAT and CDR2 FQNNGV. CDR3 bases: TGTGCCAGCAGCCCTAGAGGCGCGGGTACGGCGGGATTGAACACTGAAGCTTTCTTT. Translated, it gives CASSPRGAGTAGLNTEAFF.

The rearrangement links TRBV2 to TRBJ1-5; no reliable D call. CDR1 is SNHLY, CDR2 FYNNEI, per germline. Trimming removed 6 bases from V and 7 bases from J, with 16 bases in between. The CDR3 is made up of 14 amino acids. CDR3 nucleotides: TGTGCCAGCAGCCTAACACGGTCCAGGCAGCCCCAGCATTTT. It yields the protein CASSLTRSRQPQHF.

The chain employs TRBV11-2 and TRBJ1-1; D unclear. Germline V gene lookup returns CDR1 SGHAT and CDR2 FQNNGV. Trimming pared 4 bases from V and 3 bases from J, leaving 12 bases between. The CDR3 is 14 amino acids. The CDR3 DNA reads TGTGCCAGCAGCTCGCGCCCACTGGACACTGAAGCTTTCTTT. Its translation: CASSSRPLDTEAFF.

J is TRBJ1-5 and V is TRBV28, with TRBD1 as a possible D gene (6 bases). Germline V gene data show CDR1 as MDHEN and CDR2 as SYDVKM. The ends were cut back, 4 bases at V and 4 bases at J, with 17 bases in the middle. The CDR3 covers 16 residues. The CDR3 DNA sequence: TGTGCCAGCAGTTCCCGGGGGGCGCTAGGGAATCAGCCCCAGCATTTT. The encoded protein is CASSSRGALGNQPQHF.

The chain has TRBV29-1 and TRBJ1-4; D may be TRBD1 (5 bases). The CDR3 consists of 15 residues. Trimming shortened V by 6 bases and J by 8 bases, and 22 bases separated the two germline ends. Germline V CDR1 and CDR2: SQVTM, ANQGSEA. The CDR3 spells CSVAPVQGGQEKLFF. The CDR3 DNA is TGCAGCGTCGCCCCGGTGCAGGGAGGTCAGGAAAAACTGTTTTTT.

The CDR3 spells CASSLDSASGGFKQFF. DNA for the CDR3: TGTGCCAGCAGCTTAGACTCCGCTAGCGGGGGCTTCAAGCAGTTCTTC. V usage is TRBV7-9 and J usage is TRBJ2-1, with 10 bases aligning to TRBD2. Per the germline V gene, CDR1 is SEHNR and CDR2 is FQNEAQ (reference sequence). The CDR3 loop spans 16 amino acids. Trimming removed 1 base from V and 11 bases from J; junction bases left unmatched: 11.

V is TRBV7-2 and J is TRBJ1-5, with D perhaps matching TRBD1 (5 bases). The V gene lost 0 bases and the J gene lost 2 bases, with 8 bases spanning the gap. In germline, CDR1 is SGHTA, CDR2 FQGNSA. This CDR3 region has 15 residues. CDR3 in amino acids: CASSLAWGGNQPQHF. The CDR3 DNA is TGTGCCAGCAGCTTAGCATGGGGGGGCAATCAGCCCCAGCATTTT.